The rows below give T cell receptor beta chains drawn from one sample of a study of cytomegalovirus exposure and HLA in healthy donors. Method: immunoSEQ multiplex PCR; TCRdb's copy keeps in-frame clones and lacks some. This table holds tens of thousands of clones. Sequenced input: PBMCs. The receptors originated from a man in his forties in good health and CMV-seronegative. Each CDR3 is given with its conserved first and last residue. The D gene is left open where the match is weak. Not every row has a clone size; where given, it reads once, few, many or a size class.

V	length	J	size	D	CDR3	DNA
TRBV6-1	12	TRBJ1-3	.	.	CASRNSGNTIYF	TGTGCCAGCCGTAACTCTGGAAACACCATATATTTT
TRBV30	14	TRBJ1-6	.	.	CAWRRMRDNSPLHF	TGTGCCTGGAGGCGGATGCGAGATAATTCACCCCTCCACTTT
TRBV4-2	15	TRBJ2-3	.	TRBD1	CASSQTGSLPDTQYF	TGTGCCAGCAGCCAGACAGGGTCTTTACCCGATACGCAGTATTTT
TRBV19	15	TRBJ1-1	medium-sized	TRBD1	CASSIDQGGRTEAFF	TGTGCCAGTAGTATAGATCAGGGGGGTCGTACTGAAGCTTTCTTT
TRBV9	14	TRBJ1-6	.	.	CASSETGNSPPLHF	TGTGCCAGCAGCGAGACAGGAAATTCCCCACCGCTCCACTTT
TRBV6-5	15	TRBJ2-1	.	.	CASSRGQLSYNEQFF	TGTGCCAGCAGCCGTGGACAGCTAAGCTACAATGAGCAGTTCTTC
TRBV6-4	14	TRBJ1-6	.	TRBD1	CASRRDSDNSPLHF	TGTGCCAGCAGGAGGGACAGCGATAATTCACCCCTCCACTTT
TRBV30	13	TRBJ2-5	.	.	CAWSVQGQETQYF	TGTGCCTGGAGTGTACAGGGACAAGAGACCCAGTACTTC
TRBV30	13	TRBJ2-7	.	TRBD2	CAWAGGVTYEQYF	TGTGCCTGGGCCGGGGGGGTGACCTACGAGCAGTACTTC
TRBV9	14	TRBJ2-2	.	.	CASSGKQGSGELFF	TGTGCCAGCAGCGGGAAACAGGGTTCCGGGGAGCTGTTTTTT
TRBV5-1	17	TRBJ2-3	.	TRBD2	CASSYSGLAGGRDTQYF	TGCGCCAGCAGCTACTCGGGACTAGCGGGGGGGCGCGATACGCAGTATTTT
TRBV7-7	15	TRBJ2-5	.	.	CASSRARTVKETQYF	TGTGCTAGCAGCCGGGCTAGGACAGTCAAGGAGACCCAGTACTTC
TRBV5-1	14	TRBJ1-6	.	TRBD1	CASSVEGANSPLHF	TGCGCCAGCAGCGTGGAGGGGGCCAATTCACCCCTCCACTTT
TRBV18	15	TRBJ1-3	.	.	CASSPEGLGGNTIYF	TGTGCCAGCTCACCGGAGGGTCTGGGTGGAAACACCATATATTTT
TRBV30	14	TRBJ2-5	.	.	CAWSALRYQETQYF	TGTGCCTGGAGTGCTCTTCGGTACCAAGAGACCCAGTACTTC
TRBV29-1	11	TRBJ2-7	.	TRBD1	CSVDRGSEQYF	TGCAGCGTTGACAGGGGGAGCGAGCAGTACTTC
TRBV5-1	15	TRBJ2-7	.	.	CASSVAAGGAYEQYF	TGCGCCAGCAGCGTAGCGGCGGGTGGCGCCTACGAGCAGTACTTC
TRBV18	14	TRBJ2-7	.	TRBD2	CASSSGGSSYEQYF	TGTGCCAGCTCATCCGGGGGGAGCTCCTACGAGCAGTACTTC
TRBV18	13	TRBJ1-1	.	.	CASSRGGDTEAFF	TGTGCCAGCTCACGAGGAGGTGACACTGAAGCTTTCTTT
TRBV6-5	11	TRBJ2-5	.	.	CASRQQETQYF	TGTGCCAGCAGACAACAAGAGACCCAGTACTTC
TRBV30	14	TRBJ2-7	.	TRBD1	CASRTGGSSNEQYF	TGTGCCTCTCGGACAGGGGGATCATCCAACGAGCAGTACTTC
TRBV2	13	TRBJ1-2	.	.	CASRGAGNYGYTF	TGTGCCAGCAGGGGGGCAGGGAACTATGGCTACACCTTC
TRBV7-9	15	TRBJ1-3	.	.	CASSLDSNSGNTIYF	TGTGCCAGCAGCTTGGACTCCAACTCTGGAAACACCATATATTTT
TRBV6-1	15	TRBJ1-2	.	.	CASSGGTPANYGYTF	TGTGCCAGCAGTGGCGGGACTCCAGCTAACTATGGCTACACCTTC
TRBV7-9	16	TRBJ1-5	.	.	CASSVRTANSNQPQHF	TGTGCCAGCAGCGTCCGGACAGCTAATAGCAATCAGCCCCAGCATTTT
TRBV10-3	14	TRBJ2-1	.	.	CAISLDSSYNEQFF	TGTGCCATCAGCCTAGATAGCTCCTACAATGAGCAGTTCTTC
TRBV9	13	TRBJ1-5	.	.	CASSFDSDQPQHF	TGTGCCAGCTCCTTTGACAGTGATCAGCCCCAGCATTTT
TRBV7-2	16	TRBJ2-5	.	TRBD2	CASSLDGGTHQETQYF	TGTGCCAGCAGCTTAGACGGGGGGACCCACCAAGAGACCCAGTACTTC
TRBV5-1	17	TRBJ2-7	.	.	CASSLDPGTGGGYEQYF	TGCGCCAGCAGCTTGGACCCCGGGACAGGCGGGGGCTACGAGCAGTACTTC
TRBV14	12	TRBJ2-7	.	.	CASSQEPYEQYF	TGTGCCAGCAGCCAAGAACCCTACGAGCAGTACTTC
TRBV11-2	15	TRBJ2-3	.	TRBD1	CASSFRDRGGDTQYF	TGTGCCAGCAGCTTCCGGGACAGGGGTGGAGATACGCAGTATTTT
TRBV6-6	15	TRBJ2-5	.	TRBD1	CASIGTGLPQETQYF	TGTGCCAGCATCGGGACAGGGCTACCCCAAGAGACCCAGTACTTC
TRBV10-3	14	TRBJ1-2	.	TRBD1	CAISGPVGQGGNTF	TGTGCCATCAGTGGCCCGGTAGGACAGGGTGGCAACACCTTC
TRBV5-5	14	TRBJ2-7	.	TRBD1	CASSSGTETYEQYF	TGTGCCAGCAGCTCCGGGACAGAGACATACGAGCAGTACTTC
TRBV7-6	12	TRBJ2-7	.	.	CASSSTGYEQYF	TGTGCCAGCAGCTCGACAGGTTACGAGCAGTACTTC
TRBV28	16	TRBJ2-1	.	TRBD1	CASRSPGQGAENEQFF	TGTGCCAGCAGATCTCCGGGACAGGGGGCTGAAAATGAGCAGTTCTTC
TRBV5-4	15	TRBJ1-2	.	.	CASSPADGAVHGYTF	TGTGCCAGCAGCCCTGCTGATGGGGCAGTACATGGCTACACCTTC
TRBV28	15	TRBJ2-2	.	.	CASSSRSERWGELFF	TGTGCCAGCAGTTCTAGGTCGGAGCGGTGGGGGGAGCTGTTTTTT
TRBV6-5	14	TRBJ2-7	.	.	CASSEGDSSYEQYF	TGTGCCAGCAGTGAAGGTGACTCCTCCTACGAGCAGTACTTC
TRBV7-2	14	TRBJ1-1	.	.	CASSPNVRSTEAFF	TGTGCCAGCAGCCCGAACGTCAGAAGCACTGAAGCTTTCTTT
TRBV6-5	15	TRBJ1-2	.	TRBD1	CASSPRDRPVYGYTF	TGTGCCAGCAGTCCGAGGGACAGGCCCGTTTATGGCTACACCTTC
TRBV6-4	14	TRBJ2-4	.	TRBD1	CASRKRQGGDIQYF	TGTGCCAGCAGGAAGAGACAGGGTGGGGACATTCAGTACTTC
TRBV2	15	TRBJ2-5	.	.	CASSPGQGPRETQYF	TGTGCCAGCAGTCCGGGACAAGGCCCCCGGGAGACCCAGTACTTC
TRBV5-4	12	TRBJ1-5	.	.	CASSPDSGPQHF	TGTGCCAGCAGCCCCGACAGTGGTCCCCAGCATTTT
TRBV18	15	TRBJ1-5	.	TRBD1	CASSPSDRDNQPQHF	TGTGCCAGCTCTCCTTCGGACAGGGACAATCAGCCCCAGCATTTT
TRBV11-2	18	TRBJ2-7	.	TRBD2	CASSSTGGGTSGAYEQYF	TGTGCCAGCAGCTCAACCGGGGGGGGGACTAGCGGGGCCTACGAGCAGTACTTC
TRBV20-1	11	TRBJ2-1	.	.	CSASAYNEQFF	TGCAGTGCGAGCGCGTACAATGAGCAGTTCTTC
TRBV4-1	15	TRBJ1-2	.	TRBD1	CASRFGQGSNYGYTF	TGCGCCAGCAGGTTCGGACAGGGGAGTAACTATGGCTACACCTTC
TRBV30	14	TRBJ1-2	.	TRBD1	CAWGEVNRGRGYTF	TGTGCCTGGGGTGAAGTGAACAGGGGGCGAGGCTACACCTTC